This T cell receptor beta chain was retrieved from a study of response to subunit inactivated influenza vaccine. The CDR3 spans 20 residues. J gave up 4 bases and V 0 bases, and 15 bases lay outside the gene matches. The germline CDR1 and CDR2 sequences are SGHVS and FQNEAQ. TCRdb re-called the RT-PCR reads through MiXCR, storing one row per CDR3 protein. Among 550,000 to 800,000 distinct CDR3 sequences, about 15% were seen once, and the ten largest hold 6.5% to 8.5%. Study outcomes and limitations: Each seasonal flu vaccination may recruit only limited new T cells, authors suggested.

Regarding this clonotype: No antigen is known for it.

The sequences come from PBMCs from blood, collected 14 to 15 days before vaccination. The V call is TRBV7-8, the J call TRBJ2-6; 7 nucleotides line up with TRBD1. The receptor comes from a man aged 50-60 years who received an inactivated influenza vaccine. In DNA form, the CDR3 reads TGTGCCAGCAGCTTAGCCCGCACGACAGGGATGAATTCCGGGGCCAACGTCCTGACTTTC. Protein: CASSLARTTGMNSGANVLTF.